This T cell receptor (beta chain) came from a study of CD8+CD57+ T cells in acquired aplastic anemia. As for the study in general: Mean DNA quantity obtained from sorted CD4+ and CD8+ cells was around 3.2 ug. Study-wide points: Patients were compared with controls for CD8+ Simpson's diversity, and no significant difference emerged. Found in both controls and patients were about 30 CD8+ CDR3 sequences.

Of note for this clonotype: Its antigen is undetermined.

Genomic DNA served as template for TCR beta VDJ and CDR3 profiling. TCRdb reprocessed the reads via MiXCR and lists one record per CDR3 protein. The sample carries about 210,000 distinct CDR3 sequences, about 59% recorded once. Trimming removed 5 bases from V and 4 bases from J, with 6 bases in between. The germline V gene has CDR1 MGHDK and CDR2 SYGVNS. CDR3 length: 12 amino acids. The sequence was collected from a human donor in good health. The genes are TRBV25-1 and TRBJ2-1; no firm D call. Material: sorted CD4+, CD8+, or CD8+CD57+ T cells (not recorded which) from PBMCs. DNA of the CDR3: TGTGCCAGCAGTCACCAATACAATGAGCAGTTCTTC. Protein sequence: CASSHQYNEQFF.